Listed below are T cell receptor beta chains from one sample, sequenced in a study of post-analysis software for immune sequencing data. TCRdb re-analysed the PCR reads in MiXCR, keeping a single row per CDR3 protein. The repertoire holds under 200,000 distinct CDR3 sequences, with roughly 40% as singletons. The sample in question was blood, obtained after autologous hematopoietic stem cell transplantation. The receptors were sampled from a girl aged 10 to 17 with multiple sclerosis. CDR3s include the opening cysteine and the closing phenylalanine or tryptophan. D genes are given only for firm matches. Clone size is given for some rows only: seen once, a few or many times, or a class if the clone is expanded.

v_gene: TRBV7-9; abundance: -; j_gene: TRBJ2-1; d_gene: -; CDR3nt: TGTGCCAGCAGCTTGGTTCGAAGTACTGGGTTTGCGAGACGCCGCAATGAGCAGTTCTTC; CDR3aa: CASSLVRSTGFARRRNEQFF
v_gene: TRBV28; abundance: once; j_gene: TRBJ1-5; d_gene: TRBD1; CDR3nt: TGTGCCAGCAGTGTCAACAGGGGGCCAATCAATCAGCCCCAGCATTTT; CDR3aa: CASSVNRGPINQPQHF
v_gene: TRBV5-5; abundance: many; j_gene: TRBJ1-6; d_gene: -; CDR3nt: TGTGCCAGCAGCTTCCGACCGCGGTTCCACTTT; CDR3aa: CASSFRPRFHF
v_gene: TRBV7-9; abundance: few; j_gene: TRBJ1-1; d_gene: -; CDR3nt: TGTGCCAGCAGCTTCCGACACGCCTTCACTGAAGCTTTCTTT; CDR3aa: CASSFRHAFTEAFF
v_gene: TRBV7-3; abundance: -; j_gene: TRBJ2-1; d_gene: TRBD1; CDR3nt: TGTGCCAGCAGCCTCGGGACAGGGTGGGAGGATGAGCAGTTCTTC; CDR3aa: CASSLGTGWEDEQFF
v_gene: TRBV7-2; abundance: -; j_gene: TRBJ2-7; d_gene: -; CDR3nt: TGTGCCAGCAGCTTAGAGGGGGGGGCTAGGTACGAGCAGTACTTC; CDR3aa: CASSLEGGARYEQYF
v_gene: TRBV20-1; abundance: -; j_gene: TRBJ2-3; d_gene: -; CDR3nt: TGCAGTGCTCGGACTAACCTAAGGGGAGATACGCAGTATTTT; CDR3aa: CSARTNLRGDTQYF
v_gene: TRBV7-9; abundance: -; j_gene: TRBJ2-5; d_gene: TRBD2; CDR3nt: TGTGCCAGCAGCTTACCCCAGCGGGAAACGGTCATTCGAGAGACCCAGTACTTC; CDR3aa: CASSLPQRETVIRETQYF
v_gene: TRBV12-3/TRBV12-4; abundance: -; j_gene: TRBJ1-5; d_gene: -; CDR3nt: TGTGCCAGCAGTTTGACAGTCGATAGCAATCAGCCCCAGCATTTT; CDR3aa: CASSLTVDSNQPQHF
v_gene: TRBV4-1; abundance: few; j_gene: TRBJ1-5; d_gene: -; CDR3nt: TGCGCCAGCAGCCCCGACCCCGGGACCATGGGCAATCAGCCCCAGCATTTT; CDR3aa: CASSPDPGTMGNQPQHF
v_gene: TRBV7-9; abundance: many; j_gene: TRBJ2-7; d_gene: -; CDR3nt: TGTGCCAGCAGCTTATCCGGTTGGCGAACCTACGAGCAGTACTTC; CDR3aa: CASSLSGWRTYEQYF
v_gene: TRBV2; abundance: -; j_gene: TRBJ2-1; d_gene: -; CDR3nt: TGTGCCAGCGTAGGCTCCTACAATGAGCAGTTCTTC; CDR3aa: CASVGSYNEQFF
v_gene: TRBV10-3; abundance: few; j_gene: TRBJ2-4; d_gene: TRBD2; CDR3nt: TGTGCCATCAGTGACGGACTAGCGGGACAGTACTTC; CDR3aa: CAISDGLAGQYF
v_gene: TRBV20-1; abundance: -; j_gene: TRBJ2-1; d_gene: -; CDR3nt: TGCAGTGCTAGAGGACCCTATTCCTACAATGAGCAGTTCTTC; CDR3aa: CSARGPYSYNEQFF
v_gene: TRBV11-2; abundance: -; j_gene: TRBJ2-1; d_gene: TRBD2; CDR3nt: TGTGCCAGCAGCTTGGGGTGGAGTAAAGCGGCGGGGGTCGGTGAGCAGTTCTTC; CDR3aa: CASSLGWSKAAGVGEQFF
v_gene: TRBV7-9; abundance: few; j_gene: TRBJ2-7; d_gene: TRBD1; CDR3nt: TGTTCCAGCAGCCCCGGTTTAGGACAGGGGACGTACGAGCAGTACTTC; CDR3aa: CSSSPGLGQGTYEQYF
v_gene: TRBV5-1; abundance: few; j_gene: TRBJ2-1; d_gene: TRBD1; CDR3nt: TGCGCCAGCAGCTTGGGGCAGGGGGCTTACGAGCAGTTCTTC; CDR3aa: CASSLGQGAYEQFF
v_gene: TRBV20-1; abundance: -; j_gene: TRBJ1-6; d_gene: TRBD1; CDR3nt: TGCAGTGCTAGAGAAACAGGGGTCTATAATTCACCCCTCCACTTT; CDR3aa: CSARETGVYNSPLHF
v_gene: TRBV21-1; abundance: -; j_gene: TRBJ1-1; d_gene: -; CDR3nt: TGTGCCAGCACCCGGACAGGGTGTGAGACTGAAGCTTTCTTT; CDR3aa: CASTRTGCETEAFF
v_gene: TRBV4-1; abundance: many; j_gene: TRBJ1-2; d_gene: -; CDR3nt: TGCGCCAGCAGCCAAGACGGGGGCGCGGATGGCTACACCTTC; CDR3aa: CASSQDGGADGYTF
v_gene: TRBV20-1; abundance: -; j_gene: TRBJ2-5; d_gene: TRBD2; CDR3nt: TGCAGTGCCCTTGGGGGGGAGGGTTACCAAGAGACCCAGTACTTC; CDR3aa: CSALGGEGYQETQYF
v_gene: TRBV20-1; abundance: once; j_gene: TRBJ2-7; d_gene: TRBD1; CDR3nt: TGCAGTGCAGGGACAGGGGGAAACGAGCAGTACTTC; CDR3aa: CSAGTGGNEQYF
v_gene: TRBV7-9; abundance: -; j_gene: TRBJ1-2; d_gene: -; CDR3nt: TGTGCCAGCAGCTTAGGGTCAGGGATGAACTATGGCTACACCTTC; CDR3aa: CASSLGSGMNYGYTF
v_gene: TRBV28; abundance: -; j_gene: TRBJ2-1; d_gene: -; CDR3nt: TGTGCCAGCACCCCTTCGGACAATTCCTACAATGAGCAGTTCTTC; CDR3aa: CASTPSDNSYNEQFF
v_gene: TRBV7-9; abundance: -; j_gene: TRBJ2-3; d_gene: -; CDR3nt: TGTTCCAGCAGCTTAGCGCCTACGGGCACAGATACGCAGTATTTT; CDR3aa: CSSSLAPTGTDTQYF
v_gene: TRBV20-1; abundance: few; j_gene: TRBJ2-1; d_gene: -; CDR3nt: TGCGCTGCGACTTCATCGGGGCATGAGCAGTTCTTC; CDR3aa: CAATSSGHEQFF